The entry below gives a single T cell receptor beta chain sequence along with its context. TCRdb re-derived calls from the RT-PCR reads in MiXCR, one entry per CDR3 protein. The sample has about 700,000 distinct CDR3 sequences, approximately 15% seen once. CDR3 length equals 15 residues. The ends were cut back, 5 bases at V and 2 bases at J, with 15 bases in the middle. The TCR was taken from a female donor in good health, serving as a healthy control. Input material: memory CD4+ T cells from blood. The rearrangement links TRBV12-3 or TRBV12-4 to TRBJ2-5; possibly TRBD2 for D (7 bases). The CDR3 DNA sequence: TGTGCCAGCAGTCGGGGTGGGGGGGCACAAGAGACCCAGTACTTC. It specifies CASSRGGGAQETQYF.